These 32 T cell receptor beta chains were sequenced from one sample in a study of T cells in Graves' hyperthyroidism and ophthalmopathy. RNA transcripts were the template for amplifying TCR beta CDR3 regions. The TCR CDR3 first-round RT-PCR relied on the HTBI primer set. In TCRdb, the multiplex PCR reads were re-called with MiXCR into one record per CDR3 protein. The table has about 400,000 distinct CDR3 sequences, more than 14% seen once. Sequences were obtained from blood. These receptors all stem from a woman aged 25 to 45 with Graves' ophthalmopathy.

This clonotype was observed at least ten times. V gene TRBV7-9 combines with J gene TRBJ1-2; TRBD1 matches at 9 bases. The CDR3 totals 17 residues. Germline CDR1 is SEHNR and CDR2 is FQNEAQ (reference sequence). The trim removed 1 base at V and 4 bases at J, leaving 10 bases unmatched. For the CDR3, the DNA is TGTGCCAGCAGCTTAGTTGTCGGGACAGGGTTAAGCTATGGCTACACCTTC. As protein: CASSLVVGTGLSYGYTF.

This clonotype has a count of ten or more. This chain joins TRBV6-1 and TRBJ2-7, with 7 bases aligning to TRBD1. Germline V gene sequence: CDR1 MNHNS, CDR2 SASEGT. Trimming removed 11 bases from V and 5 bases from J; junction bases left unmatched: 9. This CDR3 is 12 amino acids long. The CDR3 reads CAATGSTDEQYF. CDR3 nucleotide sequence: TGTGCCGCGACAGGGAGCACTGACGAGCAGTACTTC.

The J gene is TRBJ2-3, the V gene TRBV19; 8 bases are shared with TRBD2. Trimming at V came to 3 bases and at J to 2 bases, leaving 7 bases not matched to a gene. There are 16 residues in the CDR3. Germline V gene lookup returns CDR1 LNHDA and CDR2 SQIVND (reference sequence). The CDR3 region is CASSIGVAGNTDTQYF. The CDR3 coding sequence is TGTGCCAGTAGTATTGGAGTAGCGGGGAACACAGATACGCAGTATTTT.

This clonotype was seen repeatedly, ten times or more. In DNA form, the CDR3 reads TGTGCCAGCAGCTTACCCCGGCCAGGGGGAGACTCCACCACCCGGGATACGCAGTATTTT. This gives the protein CASSLPRPGGDSTTRDTQYF. V gene TRBV7-6 combines with J gene TRBJ2-3; the match to TRBD1 covers 7 bases. After removal of 2 bases from V and 6 bases from J, the junction contained 23 bases not matched to a gene. Germline lookup yields CDR1 SGHVS and CDR2 FNYEAQ. CDR3 length equals 20 residues.

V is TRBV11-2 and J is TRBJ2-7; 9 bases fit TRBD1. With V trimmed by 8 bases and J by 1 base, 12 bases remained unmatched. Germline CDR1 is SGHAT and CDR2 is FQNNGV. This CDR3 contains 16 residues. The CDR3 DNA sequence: TGTGCCAGCGGGGGAACAGGGGGCTTAAGGTCCTACGAGCAGTACTTC. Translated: CASGGTGGLRSYEQYF.

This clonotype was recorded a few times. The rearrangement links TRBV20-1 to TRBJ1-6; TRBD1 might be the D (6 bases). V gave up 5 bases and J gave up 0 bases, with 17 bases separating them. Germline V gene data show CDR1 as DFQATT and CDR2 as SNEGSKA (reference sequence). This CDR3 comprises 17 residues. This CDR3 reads CSAPPGHINSYNSPLHF. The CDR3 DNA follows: TGCAGTGCTCCCCCGGGACACATAAACTCCTATAATTCACCCCTCCACTTT.

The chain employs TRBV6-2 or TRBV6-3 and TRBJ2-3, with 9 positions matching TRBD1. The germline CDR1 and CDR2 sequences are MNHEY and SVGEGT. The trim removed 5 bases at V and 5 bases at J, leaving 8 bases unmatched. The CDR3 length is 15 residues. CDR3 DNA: TGTGCCAGCAGTGTTTACAGGGGGCGTCGAGATACGCAGTATTTT. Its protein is CASSVYRGRRDTQYF.

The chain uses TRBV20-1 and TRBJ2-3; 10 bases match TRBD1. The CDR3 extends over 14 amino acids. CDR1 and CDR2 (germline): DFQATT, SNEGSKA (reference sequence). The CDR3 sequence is CRGTGTGGTDTQYF. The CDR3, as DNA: TGCAGGGGAACCGGGACAGGGGGCACAGATACGCAGTATTTT.

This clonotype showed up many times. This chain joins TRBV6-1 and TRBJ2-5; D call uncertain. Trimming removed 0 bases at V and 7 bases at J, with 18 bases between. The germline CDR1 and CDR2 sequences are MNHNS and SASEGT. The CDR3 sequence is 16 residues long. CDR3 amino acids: CASSEASGWAAGTQYF. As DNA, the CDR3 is TGTGCCAGCAGTGAAGCGTCGGGCTGGGCTGCTGGGACCCAGTACTTC.

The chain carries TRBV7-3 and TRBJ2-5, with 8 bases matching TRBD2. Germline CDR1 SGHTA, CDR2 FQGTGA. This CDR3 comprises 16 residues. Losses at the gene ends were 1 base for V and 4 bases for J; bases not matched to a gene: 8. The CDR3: CASSLSSGGVGETQYF. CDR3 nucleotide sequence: TGTGCCAGCAGCTTAAGTTCGGGGGGGGTCGGAGAGACCCAGTACTTC.

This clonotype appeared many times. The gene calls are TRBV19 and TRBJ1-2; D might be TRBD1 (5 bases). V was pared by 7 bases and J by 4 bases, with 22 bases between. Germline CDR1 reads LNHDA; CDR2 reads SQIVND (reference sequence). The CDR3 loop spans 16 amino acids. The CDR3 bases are TGTGCCAGTACGGGATTTGACAGTTTTTCTTCCTATGGCTACACCTTC. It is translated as CASTGFDSFSSYGYTF.

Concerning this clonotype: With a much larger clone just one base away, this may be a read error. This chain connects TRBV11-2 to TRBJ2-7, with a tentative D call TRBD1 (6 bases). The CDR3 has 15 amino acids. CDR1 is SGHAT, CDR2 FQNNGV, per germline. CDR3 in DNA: TGTGTCAGCAGCTTGAGAGGGGGTACCTCCTACGAGCAGTACTTC. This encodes CVSSLRGGTSYEQYF.

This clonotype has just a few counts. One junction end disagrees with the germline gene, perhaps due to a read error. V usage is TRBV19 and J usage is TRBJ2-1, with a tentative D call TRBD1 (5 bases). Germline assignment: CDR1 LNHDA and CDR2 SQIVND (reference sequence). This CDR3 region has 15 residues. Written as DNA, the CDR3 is TGTGCCAATAGTATTGTCAGGGACTCCTACAATGAGCAGTTCTTC. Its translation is CANSIVRDSYNEQFF.

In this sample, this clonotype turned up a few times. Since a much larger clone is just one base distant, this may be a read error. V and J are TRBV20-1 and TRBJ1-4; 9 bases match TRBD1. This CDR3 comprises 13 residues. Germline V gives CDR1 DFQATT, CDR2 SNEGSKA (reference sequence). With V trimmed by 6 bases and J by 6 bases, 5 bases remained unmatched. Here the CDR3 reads CSAQGQGDEKLFF. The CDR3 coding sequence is TGCAGTGCCCAGGGACAGGGAGATGAAAAACTGTTTTTT.

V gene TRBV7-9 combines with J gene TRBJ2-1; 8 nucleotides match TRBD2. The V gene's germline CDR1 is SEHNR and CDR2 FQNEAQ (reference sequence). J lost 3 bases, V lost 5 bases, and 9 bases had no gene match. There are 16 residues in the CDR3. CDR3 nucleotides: TGTGCCAGCAGCCCGGCGGGGGGCTCGCGCTACAATGAGCAGTTCTTC. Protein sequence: CASSPAGGSRYNEQFF.

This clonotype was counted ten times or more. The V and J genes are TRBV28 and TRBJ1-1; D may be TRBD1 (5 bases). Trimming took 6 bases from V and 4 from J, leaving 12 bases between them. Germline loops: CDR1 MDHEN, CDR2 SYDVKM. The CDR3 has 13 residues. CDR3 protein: CASSLGTVTEAFF. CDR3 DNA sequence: TGTGCCAGCAGCCTCGGGACGGTCACTGAAGCTTTCTTT.

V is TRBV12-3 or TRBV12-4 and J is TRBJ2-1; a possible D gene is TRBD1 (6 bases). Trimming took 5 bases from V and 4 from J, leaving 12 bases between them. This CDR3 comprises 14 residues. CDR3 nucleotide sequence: TGTGCCAGCAGTGGACCGACAGGTTACAATGAGCAGTTCTTC. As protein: CASSGPTGYNEQFF.

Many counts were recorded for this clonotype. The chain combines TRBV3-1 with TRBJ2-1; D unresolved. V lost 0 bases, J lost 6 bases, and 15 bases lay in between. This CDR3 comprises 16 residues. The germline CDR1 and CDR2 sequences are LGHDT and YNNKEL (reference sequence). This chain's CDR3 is CASSQDRTPRPNEQFF. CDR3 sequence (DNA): TGTGCCAGCAGCCAAGATAGAACCCCCCGGCCCAATGAGCAGTTCTTC.

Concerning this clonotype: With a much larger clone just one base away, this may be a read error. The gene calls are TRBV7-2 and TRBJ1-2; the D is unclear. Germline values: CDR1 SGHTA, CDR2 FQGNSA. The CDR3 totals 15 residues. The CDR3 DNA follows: TGTGCCAGCAGCTTTGTACGGGCCTCGGGCTATGGCTGCACCTTC. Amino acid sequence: CASSFVRASGYGCTF.

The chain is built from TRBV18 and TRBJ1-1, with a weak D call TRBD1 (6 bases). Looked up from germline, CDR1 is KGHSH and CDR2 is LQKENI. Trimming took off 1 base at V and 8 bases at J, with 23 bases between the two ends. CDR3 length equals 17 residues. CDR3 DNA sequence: TGTGCCAGCTCACCACAAAGGGGGTTCCTCGGGGGTCCGGAAGCTTTCTTT. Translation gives CASSPQRGFLGGPEAFF.

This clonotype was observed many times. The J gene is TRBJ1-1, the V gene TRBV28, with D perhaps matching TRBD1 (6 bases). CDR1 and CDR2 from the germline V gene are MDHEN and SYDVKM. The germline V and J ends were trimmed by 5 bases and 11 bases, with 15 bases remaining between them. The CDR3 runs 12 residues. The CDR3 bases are TGTGCCAGCAGTAACCCGGGACACGGCGCTTTCTTT. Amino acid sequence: CASSNPGHGAFF.

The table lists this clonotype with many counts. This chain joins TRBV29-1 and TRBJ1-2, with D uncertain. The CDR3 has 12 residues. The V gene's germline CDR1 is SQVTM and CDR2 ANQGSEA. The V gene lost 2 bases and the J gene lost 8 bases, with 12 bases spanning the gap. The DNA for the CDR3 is TGCAGCGTTGAAAGTCTGGGGTCCGGCTACACCTTC. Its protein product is CSVESLGSGYTF.

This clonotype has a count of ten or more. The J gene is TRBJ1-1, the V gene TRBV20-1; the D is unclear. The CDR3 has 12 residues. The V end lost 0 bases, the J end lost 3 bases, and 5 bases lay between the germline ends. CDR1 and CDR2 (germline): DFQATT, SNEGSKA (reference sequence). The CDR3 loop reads CSARERYTEAFF. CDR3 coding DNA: TGCAGTGCTAGAGAACGGTACACTGAAGCTTTCTTT.

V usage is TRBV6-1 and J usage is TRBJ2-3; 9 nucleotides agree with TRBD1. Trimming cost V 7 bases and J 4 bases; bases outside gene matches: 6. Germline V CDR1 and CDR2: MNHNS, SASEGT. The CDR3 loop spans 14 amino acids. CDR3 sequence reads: CASINRGPSDTQYF. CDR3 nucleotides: TGTGCCAGCATCAACAGGGGGCCTTCAGATACGCAGTATTTT.

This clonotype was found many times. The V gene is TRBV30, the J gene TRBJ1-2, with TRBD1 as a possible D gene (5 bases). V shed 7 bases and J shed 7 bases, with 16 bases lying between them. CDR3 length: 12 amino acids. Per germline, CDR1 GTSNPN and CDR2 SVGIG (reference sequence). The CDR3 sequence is CASPREGPGYTF. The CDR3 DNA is TGTGCCTCCCCCCGGGAGGGGCCTGGCTACACCTTC.

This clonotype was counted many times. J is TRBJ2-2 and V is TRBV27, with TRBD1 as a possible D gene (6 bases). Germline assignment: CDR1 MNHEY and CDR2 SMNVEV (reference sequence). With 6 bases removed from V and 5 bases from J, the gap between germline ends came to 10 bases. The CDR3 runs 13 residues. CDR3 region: CASRQGGTGELFF. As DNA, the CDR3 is TGTGCCAGCAGACAGGGCGGGACCGGGGAGCTGTTTTTT.

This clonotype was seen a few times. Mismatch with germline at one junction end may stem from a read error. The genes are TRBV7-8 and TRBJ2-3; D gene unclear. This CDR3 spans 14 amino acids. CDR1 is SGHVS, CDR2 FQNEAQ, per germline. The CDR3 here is CASSFKSGTDAQYF. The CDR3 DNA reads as TGTGCCAGCAGCTTTAAGTCCGGCACAGATGCGCAGTATTTT.

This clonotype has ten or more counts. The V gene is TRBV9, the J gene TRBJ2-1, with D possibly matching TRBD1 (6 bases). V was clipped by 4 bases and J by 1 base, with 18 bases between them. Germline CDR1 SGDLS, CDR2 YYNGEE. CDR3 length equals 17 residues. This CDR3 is CASSSPQGMVSYNEQFF. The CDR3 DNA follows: TGTGCCAGCAGCTCCCCGCAGGGGATGGTGTCCTACAATGAGCAGTTCTTC.

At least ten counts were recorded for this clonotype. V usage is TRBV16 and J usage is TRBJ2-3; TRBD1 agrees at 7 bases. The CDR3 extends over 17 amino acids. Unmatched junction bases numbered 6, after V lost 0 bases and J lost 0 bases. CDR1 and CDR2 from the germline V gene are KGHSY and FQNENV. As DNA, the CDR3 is TGTGCCAGCAGCCAATCGAGCGGACAGGCTAGCACAGATACGCAGTATTTT. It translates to CASSQSSGQASTDTQYF.

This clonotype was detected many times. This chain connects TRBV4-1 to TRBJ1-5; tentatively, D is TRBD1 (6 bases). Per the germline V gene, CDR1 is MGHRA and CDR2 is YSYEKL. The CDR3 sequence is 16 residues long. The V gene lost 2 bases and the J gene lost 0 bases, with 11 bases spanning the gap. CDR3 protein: CASSQFGQLSNQPQHF. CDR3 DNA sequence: TGCGCCAGCAGCCAATTCGGACAGCTTAGCAATCAGCCCCAGCATTTT.

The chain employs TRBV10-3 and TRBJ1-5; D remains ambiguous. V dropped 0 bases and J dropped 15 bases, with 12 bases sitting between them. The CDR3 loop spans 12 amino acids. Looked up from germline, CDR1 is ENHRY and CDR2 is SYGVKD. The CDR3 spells CAISESGDSRHF. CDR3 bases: TGTGCCATCAGTGAGTCTGGGGATTCGCGGCATTTT.

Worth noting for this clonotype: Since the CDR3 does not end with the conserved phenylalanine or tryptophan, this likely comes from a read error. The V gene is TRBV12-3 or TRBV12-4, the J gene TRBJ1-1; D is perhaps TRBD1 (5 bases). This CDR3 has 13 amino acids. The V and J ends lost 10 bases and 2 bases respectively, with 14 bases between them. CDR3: CATGARVNTEAFL. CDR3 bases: TGTGCCACCGGCGCCAGGGTAAACACTGAAGCTTTCCTT.